This T cell receptor (beta chain) was identified in a study of Graves' ophthalmopathy and Graves' hyperthyroidism. CDR1 is SEHNR and CDR2 is FQNEAQ in the germline V gene (reference sequence). This CDR3 has 13 residues. Deletions cut 5 bases from V and 12 bases from J, with 19 bases between. Using RNA transcripts, the TCR beta CDR3 regions were amplified. Scientists carried out first-round RT-PCR using HTBI primers and then a second-round multiplex PCR. TCRdb reprocessed the multiplex PCR reads via MiXCR and lists one record per CDR3 protein. The sample yields approximately 700,000 distinct CDR3 sequences, 35% to 45% seen once.

Sequences were obtained from peripheral blood. The source is an adult man with Graves' ophthalmopathy. The chain combines TRBV7-9 with TRBJ1-2; D gene uncertain. The chain's CDR3 is CASSQATTLGHTF. DNA of the CDR3: TGTGCCAGCAGCCAAGCTACAACGTTGGGCCACACCTTC.